Shown below are 2 T cell receptor beta chains from a single sample sequenced in a study of blood T cells in healthy people across ages. The authors ran a second PCR of 7 to 11 cycles using a sample-barcoded 5' primer and a J-beta primer mix. TCRdb itself ran the 5' RACE reads through MiXCR, one entry per CDR3 protein. The sample lists roughly 1,500,000 distinct CDR3 sequences; about 43% were seen once. Sample: blood. All receptors derive from a young woman in good health.

This chain connects TRBV11-1 to TRBJ2-5; 8 nucleotides agree with TRBD1. TRBJ2-7 explains the end of the DNA better; the J call may be wrong. The length of the CDR3 is 15 residues. Germline V gene lookup returns CDR1 SGHAT and CDR2 FQDESV (reference sequence). The CDR3 DNA sequence: TGTGCCAGCAGCTTAGGGACAGGGATTACCTACGAGCAGTACTTC. Its translation: CASSLGTGITYEQYF.

This clonotype came up a few times. V usage is TRBV10-3 and J usage is TRBJ1-2, with TRBD1 matching over 8 bases. CDR3 length: 13 amino acids. Germline CDR1 and CDR2: ENHRY and SYGVKD. Unmatched junction bases numbered 9, after V lost 7 bases and J lost 8 bases. The CDR3 DNA reads as TGTGCCATCACCCAGGACAGGGCCGCCGGCTACACCTTC. Its protein is CAITQDRAAGYTF.